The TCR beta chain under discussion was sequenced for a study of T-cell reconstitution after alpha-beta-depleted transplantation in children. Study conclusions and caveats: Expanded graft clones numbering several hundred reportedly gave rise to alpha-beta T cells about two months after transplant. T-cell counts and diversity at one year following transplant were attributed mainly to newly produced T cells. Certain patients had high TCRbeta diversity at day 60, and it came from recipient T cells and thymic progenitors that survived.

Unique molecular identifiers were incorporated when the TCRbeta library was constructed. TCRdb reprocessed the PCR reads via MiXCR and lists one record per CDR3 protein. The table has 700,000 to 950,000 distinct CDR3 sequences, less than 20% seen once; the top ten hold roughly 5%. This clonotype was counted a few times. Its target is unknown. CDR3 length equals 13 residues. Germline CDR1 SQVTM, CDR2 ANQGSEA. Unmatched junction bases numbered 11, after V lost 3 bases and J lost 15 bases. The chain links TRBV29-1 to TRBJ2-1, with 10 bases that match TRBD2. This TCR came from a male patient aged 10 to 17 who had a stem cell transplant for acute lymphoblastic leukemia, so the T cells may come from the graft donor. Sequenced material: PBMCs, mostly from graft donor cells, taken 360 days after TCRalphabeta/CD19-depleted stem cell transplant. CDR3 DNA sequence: TGCAGCGTTGACGGTTCGCTAGCGGGAGCGAGGTTCTTC. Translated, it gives CSVDGSLAGARFF.